These 25 T cell receptor beta chains were sequenced from one sample in a study of blood T cells in healthy people across ages (dated by TCRdb to between 2014 and 2017). The library was prepared using 5' RACE. Sequencing took place on an Illumina HiSeq 2500. The second PCR ran for roughly 7 to 11 cycles and used a J-beta primer mix along with a sample-barcoded 5' primer. TCRdb reprocessing: public reads trimmed at Q25 with fastp, clones called with MiXCR, in-frame beta chains kept. Rows merge per CDR3 protein into single entries with the most common DNA and genes. The sample includes around 700,000 distinct CDR3 sequences, with around 25% observed a single time. Around 9.2% of the sample lies in the top ten. This sample also appeared in a second study, on T cells of mothers and their children.

The sequencing input was blood. The receptors were sampled from a boy younger than 18 in good health.

This clonotype has only a few counts. The V call is TRBV29-1, the J call TRBJ1-4; 8 positions agree with TRBD1. Germline V gene sequence: CDR1 SQVTM, CDR2 ANQGSEA. The CDR3 has 13 residues. Trimming took 6 bases from V and 4 from J; bases not matched to a gene: 4. The CDR3 nucleotides read TGCAGCGTCCCGGGACAGGTTAATGAAAAACTGTTTTTT. Translated: CSVPGQVNEKLFF.

As regards this clonotype: This sequence may be a read error, since a much larger clone differs from it by one base. This chain connects TRBV9 to TRBJ2-7; 11 bases fit TRBD2. CDR1 and CDR2 (germline): SGDLS, YYNGEE. This CDR3 is 16 amino acids long. Here the CDR3 reads CANSVGSGRAWDEQYF. As DNA, the CDR3 is TGTGCCAACAGCGTAGGTAGCGGGAGGGCCTGGGACGAGCAGTACTTC.

This clonotype was seen only a few times. This sequence joins TRBV5-8 and TRBJ2-5; TRBD2 matches at 11 bases. Germline loops: CDR1 SGHTS, CDR2 YDEGEE. With V trimmed by 3 bases and J by 4 bases, 5 bases remained unmatched. There are 15 residues in the CDR3. The CDR3 region has the DNA TGTGCCAGCAGCTCTGGACTAGCGGGCACAGAGACCCAGTACTTC. Its protein is CASSSGLAGTETQYF.

This clonotype was recorded a few times. The chain is built from TRBV7-9 and TRBJ1-1; D may be TRBD1 (5 bases). The CDR3 sequence is 16 residues long. V was shortened by 1 base and J by 2 bases, with 14 bases between the two germline ends. CDR1 and CDR2 from the germline V gene are SEHNR and FQNEAQ (reference sequence). This CDR3 is CASSLEGWGINTEAFF. The CDR3 bases are TGTGCCAGCAGCTTAGAGGGCTGGGGGATAAACACTGAAGCTTTCTTT.

This clonotype has only a few counts. A much larger clone differs by one base, so this may be a read error. CDR3 nucleotides: TGCAGTGCCGGACGGGGAGAACCCTACGAGCAGTACTTC. As protein: CSAGRGEPYEQYF. The chain carries TRBV20-1 and TRBJ2-7; D might be TRBD2 (5 bases). V was shortened by 6 bases and J by 2 bases, with 14 bases between the two germline ends. CDR3 length: 13 residues. In germline, CDR1 is DFQATT, CDR2 SNEGSKA (reference sequence).

This clonotype was observed a handful of times. The gene calls are TRBV2 and TRBJ2-5; D perhaps matches TRBD2 (5 bases). The germline gives CDR1 SNHLY, CDR2 FYNNEI. With 4 bases removed from V and 5 bases from J, the gap between germline ends came to 20 bases. The CDR3 loop spans 16 amino acids. The CDR3 region is CASSALRDLVLETQYF. CDR3 DNA: TGTGCCAGCAGTGCGTTACGGGATCTGGTGTTGGAGACCCAGTACTTC.

This clonotype occurred a few times. This chain connects TRBV28 to TRBJ2-7, with D possibly matching TRBD2 (6 bases). This CDR3 spans 15 amino acids. CDR1 is MDHEN and CDR2 is SYDVKM in the germline V gene. V shed 4 bases and J shed 0 bases, with 13 bases lying between them. This CDR3 reads CASSYLTGGSYEQYF. The CDR3 coding sequence is TGTGCCAGCAGTTACCTCACCGGGGGCTCCTACGAGCAGTACTTC.

This clonotype has at least ten counts. The rearrangement uses TRBV20-1 and TRBJ2-5; no firm D call. V lost 0 bases to trimming and J lost 5 bases, with 13 bases between them. Germline CDR1 is DFQATT and CDR2 is SNEGSKA (reference sequence). The CDR3 has 14 amino acids. The DNA of the CDR3 is TGCAGTGCTAGAGACGACTCACCCCGGGAGACCCAGTACTTC. Protein sequence: CSARDDSPRETQYF.

The rearrangement links TRBV4-3 to TRBJ2-5; 8 bases agree with TRBD1. This CDR3 comprises 15 residues. V was clipped by 1 base and J by 4 bases; unmatched bases: 5. Germline V gene data show CDR1 as LGHNA and CDR2 as YSLEER. The CDR3 DNA sequence: TGCGCCAGCAGCCAAGCCCAGGGGGCGGGAGAGACCCAGTACTTC. It codes for CASSQAQGAGETQYF.

This sequence joins TRBV4-2 and TRBJ2-7; maybe TRBD2 (6 bases). Between the trimmed V and J ends, which lost 2 bases and 0 bases, there was a span of 17 bases. Per the germline V gene, CDR1 is LGHNA and CDR2 is YNFKEQ. This CDR3 spans 17 amino acids. CDR3 in amino acids: CASSQWFAGPSSYEQYF. The CDR3 DNA reads as TGTGCCAGCAGCCAATGGTTTGCGGGACCTAGCTCCTACGAGCAGTACTTC.

The chain joins TRBV7-8 to TRBJ1-2; D gene unclear. Trimming took off 5 bases at V and 4 bases at J, with 11 bases between the two ends. The V gene's germline CDR1 is SGHVS and CDR2 FQNEAQ. This CDR3 has 13 residues. CDR3 residues: CASSPGLFYGYTF. CDR3 in DNA: TGTGCCAGCAGCCCTGGGTTGTTCTATGGCTACACCTTC.

The rearrangement joins TRBV24-1 to TRBJ2-5; tentative D call: TRBD2 (5 bases). Germline V gene sequence: CDR1 KGHDR, CDR2 SFDVKD. This CDR3 comprises 15 residues. V was cut by 0 bases and J by 5 bases, with 12 bases left in between. CDR3 DNA sequence: TGTGCCACCAGTGATTTGTTGGGGAGTTGGGAGACCCAGTACTTC. Translated: CATSDLLGSWETQYF.

The V call is TRBV20-1, the J call TRBJ2-5; 7 positions match TRBD2. The V and J ends lost 0 bases and 1 base, in that order; junction bases with no gene match: 5. This CDR3 spans 15 amino acids. Looked up from germline, CDR1 is DFQATT and CDR2 is SNEGSKA (reference sequence). The CDR3 DNA reads TGCAGTGCTAGAGATTTAGCGGGTCCCCAAGAGACCCAGTACTTC. The encoded protein is CSARDLAGPQETQYF.

This clonotype has only a few counts. The chain is built from TRBV18 and TRBJ2-5, with TRBD1 as a possible D gene (5 bases). From germline, CDR1 is KGHSH and CDR2 LQKENI. V was shortened by 3 bases and J by 3 bases, with 8 bases between the two germline ends. The CDR3 spans 13 residues. The CDR3 DNA follows: TGTGCCAGCTCACCTCAACAGGAAGAGACCCAGTACTTC. Its protein product is CASSPQQEETQYF.

The chain combines TRBV29-1 with TRBJ2-1; 7 bases agree with TRBD2. Judging by the DNA end, TRBJ2-7 fits better; the J call may be wrong. The CDR3 has 15 amino acids. Germline CDR1 reads SQVTM; CDR2 reads ANQGSEA. The CDR3, as DNA: TGCAGCGTTGAAATAGCGGGCTTACCCTCCTACGAGCAGTACTTC. It specifies CSVEIAGLPSYEQYF.

CDR3 nucleotides: TGTGCCAGCAGTTCCCGGAGTGGTACGTTCCTAGCCAAAAACATTCAGTACTTC. Its translation is CASSSRSGTFLAKNIQYF. The chain couples TRBV28 to TRBJ2-4; D remains unclear. Trimming removed 4 bases from V and 0 bases from J, with 19 bases in between. Germline assignment: CDR1 MDHEN and CDR2 SYDVKM. This CDR3 spans 18 amino acids.

V gene TRBV7-2 combines with J gene TRBJ1-2; TRBD1 is a possible D gene (5 bases). The ends were cut back, 1 base at V and 0 bases at J, with 12 bases in the middle. The germline V gene encodes CDR1 SGHTA and CDR2 FQGNSA. The CDR3 runs to 16 residues. The CDR3 is CASSLEAGPPNYGYTF. As DNA, the CDR3 is TGTGCCAGCAGCTTAGAGGCAGGGCCCCCTAACTATGGCTACACCTTC. Using reference TRBV7-2 and TRBJ1-2 for the parts outside the CDR3, the full variable domain is GAGVSQSPSNKVTEKGKDVELRCDPISGHTALYWYRQSLGQGLEFLIYFQGNSAPDKSGLPSDRFSAERTGGSVSTLTIQRTQQEDSAVYLCASSLEAGPPNYGYTFGSGTRLTVV.

This clonotype came up a few times. This chain joins TRBV29-1 and TRBJ2-5, with TRBD2 identical over 14 bases. Germline V gives CDR1 SQVTM, CDR2 ANQGSEA. V trimming: 4 bases; J trimming: 4 bases; junction bases outside the gene matches: 11. This CDR3 has 17 amino acids. In DNA form, the CDR3 reads TGCAGCGTTGGTGACCCGGGACTAGCGGGAGTTGGAGAGACCCAGTACTTC. This translates into CSVGDPGLAGVGETQYF.

V gene TRBV7-9 combines with J gene TRBJ2-3; 8 bases agree with TRBD2. V lost 5 bases and J lost 2; bases outside the gene matches: 12. The CDR3 is 17 residues long. Germline V gene lookup returns CDR1 SEHNR and CDR2 FQNEAQ (reference sequence). This CDR3 reads CASSPLPGLVATDTQYF. Written as DNA, the CDR3 is TGTGCCAGCAGCCCACTCCCGGGACTAGTTGCCACAGATACGCAGTATTTT.

In its sample, this clonotype was seen a few times. The V gene is TRBV5-1, the J gene TRBJ2-7, with D possibly being TRBD1 or TRBD2 (5 bases each). This CDR3 region has 15 residues. Per the germline V gene, CDR1 is SGHRS and CDR2 is YFSETQ. Trimming removed 2 bases from V and 5 bases from J, with 17 bases in between. CDR3 bases: TGCGCCAGCAGCTTCCGGGACCCAAAGGCCCACGAGCAGTACTTC. Its protein product is CASSFRDPKAHEQYF.

The J gene is TRBJ1-1, the V gene TRBV20-1, with 8 bases identical to TRBD1. The CDR3 runs to 12 residues. Germline CDR1 DFQATT, CDR2 SNEGSKA (reference sequence). J lost 5 bases, V lost 2 bases, and 1 base had no gene match. The CDR3 loop reads CSARRTGTEAFF. In nucleotides, the CDR3 is TGCAGTGCTAGACGGACAGGGACTGAAGCTTTCTTT.

This clonotype was counted many times. V gene TRBV12-3 or TRBV12-4 combines with J gene TRBJ2-5; a possible D gene is TRBD2 (7 bases). The J call may be incorrect, as the DNA end agrees better with TRBJ2-1. This CDR3 has 16 amino acids. Here the CDR3 DNA reads TGTGCCAGCAGTCCCCCGGGCGGGGGCACCTACAATGAGCAGTTCTTC. Its translation: CASSPPGGGTYNEQFF.

The V gene is TRBV24-1, the J gene TRBJ2-1; 7 nucleotides line up with TRBD2. The CDR3 is 13 amino acids. After removal of 7 bases from V and 8 bases from J, the junction contained 7 bases not matched to a gene. Per germline, CDR1 KGHDR and CDR2 SFDVKD. The CDR3 reads CATRDSGKDEQFF. The DNA of the CDR3 is TGTGCCACCAGAGACAGCGGGAAGGATGAGCAGTTCTTC.

This chain links TRBV12-3 or TRBV12-4 with TRBJ1-5; unclear D gene. The CDR3 consists of 15 residues. V shed 6 bases and J shed 2 bases, with 14 bases lying between them. Here the CDR3 DNA reads TGTGCCAGCAGGCCTCTGGGAACAGGCAATCAGCCCCAGCATTTT. Residues: CASRPLGTGNQPQHF.

This clonotype was picked up a small number of times. This chain joins TRBV7-3 and TRBJ2-5; 11 bases map to TRBD2. The J call could be wrong; TRBJ2-1 is a better fit for the DNA end. The CDR3 spans 15 residues. The V gene's germline CDR1 is SGHTA and CDR2 FQGTGA. CDR3 DNA sequence: TGTGCCAGCAGCTTAAAACTAGCGGGAGTCGATGAGCAGTTCTTC. Protein product: CASSLKLAGVDEQFF.